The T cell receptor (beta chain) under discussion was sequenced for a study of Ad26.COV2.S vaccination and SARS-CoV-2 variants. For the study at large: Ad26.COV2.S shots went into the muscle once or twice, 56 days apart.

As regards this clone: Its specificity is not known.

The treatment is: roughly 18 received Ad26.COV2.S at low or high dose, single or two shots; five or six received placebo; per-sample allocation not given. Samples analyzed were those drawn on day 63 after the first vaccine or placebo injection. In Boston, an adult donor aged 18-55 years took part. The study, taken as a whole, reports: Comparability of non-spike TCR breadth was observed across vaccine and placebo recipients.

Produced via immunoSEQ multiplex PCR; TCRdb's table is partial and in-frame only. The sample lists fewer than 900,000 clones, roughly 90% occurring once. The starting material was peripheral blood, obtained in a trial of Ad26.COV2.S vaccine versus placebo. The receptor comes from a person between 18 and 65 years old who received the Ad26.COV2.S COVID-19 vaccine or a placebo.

CDR3 coding DNA: TGTGCCAGCAGTAGGGGACTAGCCCCCGGCAATGAGCAGTTCTTC. Its protein product is CASSRGLAPGNEQFF. The rearrangement uses TRBV6-5 and TRBJ2-1, with 9 bases lining up with TRBD2. The germline CDR1 and CDR2 sequences are MNHEY and SVGAGI. The CDR3 length is 15 residues. Germline trimming cut 5 bases from V and 6 bases from J; bases unmatched to any gene: 8.